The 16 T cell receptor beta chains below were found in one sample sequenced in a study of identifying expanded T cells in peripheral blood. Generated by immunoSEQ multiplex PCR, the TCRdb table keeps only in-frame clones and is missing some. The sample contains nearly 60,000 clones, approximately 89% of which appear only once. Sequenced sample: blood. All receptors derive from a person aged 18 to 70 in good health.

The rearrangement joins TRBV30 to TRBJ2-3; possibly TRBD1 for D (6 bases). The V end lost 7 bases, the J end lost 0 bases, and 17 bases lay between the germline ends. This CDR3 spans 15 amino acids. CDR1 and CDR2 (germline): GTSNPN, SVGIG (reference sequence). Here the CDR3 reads CASSRGRGSTDTQYF. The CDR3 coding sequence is TGTGCCTCAAGCCGTGGCAGGGGAAGCACAGATACGCAGTATTTT.

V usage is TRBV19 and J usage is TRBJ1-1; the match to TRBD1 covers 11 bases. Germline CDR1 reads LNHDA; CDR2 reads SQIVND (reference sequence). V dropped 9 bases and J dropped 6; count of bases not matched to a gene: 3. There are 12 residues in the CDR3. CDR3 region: CASGQGAAEAFF. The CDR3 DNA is TGTGCCAGCGGACAGGGGGCCGCTGAAGCTTTCTTT.

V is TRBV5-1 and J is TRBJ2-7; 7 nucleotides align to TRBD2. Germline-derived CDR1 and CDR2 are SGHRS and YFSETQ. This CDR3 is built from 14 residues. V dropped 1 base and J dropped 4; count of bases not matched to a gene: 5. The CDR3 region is CASSLSGGSYEQYF. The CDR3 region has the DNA TGCGCCAGCAGCTTGTCGGGCGGGAGTTACGAGCAGTACTTC. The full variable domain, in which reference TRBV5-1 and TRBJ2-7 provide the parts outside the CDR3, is KAGVTQTPRYLIKTRGQQVTLSCSPISGHRSVSWYQQTPGQGLQFLFEYFSETQRNKGNFPGRFSGRQFSNSRSEMNVSTLELGDSALYLCASSLSGGSYEQYFGPGTRLTVT.

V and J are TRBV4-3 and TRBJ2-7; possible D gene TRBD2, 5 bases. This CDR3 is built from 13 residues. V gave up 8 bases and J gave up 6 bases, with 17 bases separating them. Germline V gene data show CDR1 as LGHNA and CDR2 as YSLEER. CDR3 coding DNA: TGCGCCAGCGCCCAAGACGGGAACAGCGAGCAGTACTTC. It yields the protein CASAQDGNSEQYF.

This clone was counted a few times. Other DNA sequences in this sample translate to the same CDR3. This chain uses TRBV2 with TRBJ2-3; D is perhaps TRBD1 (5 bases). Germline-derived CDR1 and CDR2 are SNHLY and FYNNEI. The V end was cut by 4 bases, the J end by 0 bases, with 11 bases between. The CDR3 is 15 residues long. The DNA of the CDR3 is TGTGCCAGCAGTGGGACATCGACTAGCACAGATACGCAGTATTTT. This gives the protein CASSGTSTSTDTQYF. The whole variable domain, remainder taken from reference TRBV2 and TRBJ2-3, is EPEVTQTPSHQVTQMGQEVILRCVPISNHLYFYWYRQILGQKVEFLVSFYNNEISEKSEIFDDQFSVERPDGSNFTLKIRSTKLEDSAMYFCASSGTSTSTDTQYFGPGTRLTVL.

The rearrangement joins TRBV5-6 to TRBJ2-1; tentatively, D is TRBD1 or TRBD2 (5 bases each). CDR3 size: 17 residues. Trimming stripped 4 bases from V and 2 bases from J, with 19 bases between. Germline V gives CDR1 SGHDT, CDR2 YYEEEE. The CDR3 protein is CASSPGTALITYNEQFF. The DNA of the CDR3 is TGTGCCAGCAGCCCGGGGACCGCCCTTATTACCTACAATGAGCAGTTCTTC. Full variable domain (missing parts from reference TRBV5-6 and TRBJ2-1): DAGVTQSPTHLIKTRGQQVTLRCSPKSGHDTVSWYQQALGQGPQFIFQYYEEEERQRGNFPDRFSGHQFPNYSSELNVNALLLGDSALYLCASSPGTALITYNEQFFGPGTRLTVL.

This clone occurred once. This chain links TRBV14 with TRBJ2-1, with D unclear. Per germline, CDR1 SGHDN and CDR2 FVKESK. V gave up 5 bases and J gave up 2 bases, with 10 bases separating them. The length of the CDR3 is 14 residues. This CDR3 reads CASSYRLAYNEQFF. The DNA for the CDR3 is TGTGCCAGCAGCTATAGACTGGCCTACAATGAGCAGTTCTTC.

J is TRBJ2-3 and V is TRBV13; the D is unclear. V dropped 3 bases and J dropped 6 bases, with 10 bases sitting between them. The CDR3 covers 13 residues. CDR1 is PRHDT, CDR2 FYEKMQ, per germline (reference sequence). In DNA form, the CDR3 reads TGTGCCAGCAGCTTTCTAGGGCGCGATACGCAGTATTTT. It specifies CASSFLGRDTQYF. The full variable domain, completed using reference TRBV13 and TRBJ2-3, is AAGVIQSPRHLIKEKRETATLKCYPIPRHDTVYWYQQGPGQDPQFLISFYEKMQSDKGSIPDRFSAQQFSDYHSELNMSSLELGDSALYFCASSFLGRDTQYFGPGTRLTVL.

CDR3 amino acids: CASSLMAGGSRNEQFF. The CDR3 DNA reads as TGTGCCAGCAGCTTAATGGCGGGAGGGTCGAGGAATGAGCAGTTCTTC. This rearrangement joins TRBV7-9 to TRBJ2-1, with 9 nucleotides matching TRBD2. Germline CDR1 SEHNR, CDR2 FQNEAQ (reference sequence). After removal of 2 bases from V and 7 bases from J, the junction contained 9 bases not matched to a gene. There are 16 residues in the CDR3.

Written as DNA, the CDR3 is TGTGCCAGCAGTGCCGGGACAGTTGATCCCTATGGCTACACCTTC. Its protein is CASSAGTVDPYGYTF. J is TRBJ1-2 and V is TRBV6-1; 7 nucleotides match TRBD1. CDR3 length: 15 residues. The germline CDR1 and CDR2 sequences are MNHNS and SASEGT. V dropped 4 bases and J dropped 4; count of bases not matched to a gene: 9.

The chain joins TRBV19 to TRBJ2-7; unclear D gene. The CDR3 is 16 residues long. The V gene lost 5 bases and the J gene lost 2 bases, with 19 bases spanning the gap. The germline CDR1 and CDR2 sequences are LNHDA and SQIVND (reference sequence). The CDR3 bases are TGTGCCAGTAGTTTCCGGATGACCTATCAAACCTACGAGCAGTACTTC. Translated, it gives CASSFRMTYQTYEQYF.

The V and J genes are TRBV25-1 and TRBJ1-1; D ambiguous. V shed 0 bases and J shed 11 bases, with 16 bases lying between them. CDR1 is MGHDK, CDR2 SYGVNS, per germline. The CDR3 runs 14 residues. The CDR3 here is CASSEYGEGRRAFF. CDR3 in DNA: TGTGCCAGCAGTGAATATGGGGAGGGCAGGAGGGCTTTCTTT.

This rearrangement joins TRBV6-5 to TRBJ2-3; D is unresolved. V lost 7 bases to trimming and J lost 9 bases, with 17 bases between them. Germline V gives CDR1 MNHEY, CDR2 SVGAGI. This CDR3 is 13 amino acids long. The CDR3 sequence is CASTPPGLDTQYF. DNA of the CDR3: TGTGCCAGCACTCCCCCAGGTCTGGACACGCAGTATTTT.

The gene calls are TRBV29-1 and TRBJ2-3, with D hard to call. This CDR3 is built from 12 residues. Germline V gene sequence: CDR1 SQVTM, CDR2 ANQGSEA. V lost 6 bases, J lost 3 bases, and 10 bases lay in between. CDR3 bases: TGCAGCGTGACGAGACCGACAGATACGCAGTATTTT. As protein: CSVTRPTDTQYF.

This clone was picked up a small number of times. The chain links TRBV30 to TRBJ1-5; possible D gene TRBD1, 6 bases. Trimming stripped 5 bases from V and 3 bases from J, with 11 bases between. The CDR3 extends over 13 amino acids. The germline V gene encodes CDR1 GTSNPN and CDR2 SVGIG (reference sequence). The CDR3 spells CAWGRGANQPQHF. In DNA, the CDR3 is TGTGCCTGGGGCAGGGGTGCCAATCAGCCCCAGCATTTT.

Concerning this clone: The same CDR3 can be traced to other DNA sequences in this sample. The CDR3 sequence is CASSLAGVGTEAFF. The CDR3 DNA sequence: TGCGCCAGCAGCTTGGCCGGGGTGGGCACTGAAGCTTTCTTT. V gene TRBV5-1 combines with J gene TRBJ1-1; D is unresolved. Germline V gene sequence: CDR1 SGHRS, CDR2 YFSETQ. Trimming removed 0 bases from V and 4 bases from J, with 10 bases in between. The CDR3 loop spans 14 amino acids.